This T cell receptor (beta chain) came from a study of T cells in Graves' hyperthyroidism and ophthalmopathy. This CDR3 region has 17 residues. V was trimmed by 4 bases and J by 0 bases, leaving 18 bases between them. The germline V gene has CDR1 ENHRY and CDR2 SYGVKD. Researchers took RNA transcripts and amplified the TCR beta CDR3 regions from them. The HTBI primer set served for first-round RT-PCR of the TCR CDR3. Each CDR3 protein gets one entry after TCRdb re-called the multiplex PCR reads with MiXCR. The sample shows 800,000 or so distinct CDR3 sequences, over 35% of them seen only once. The authors obtained PBMCs from more than 8 ml of fresh peripheral blood. This clonotype was picked up many times.

The source is a man younger than 30 with Graves' hyperthyroidism. This chain connects TRBV10-3 to TRBJ1-2, with D possibly being TRBD1 (6 bases). Material: blood. The CDR3: CAISVLTDSASNYGYTF. The DNA of the CDR3 is TGTGCCATCAGTGTCCTTACGGACAGCGCCTCTAACTATGGCTACACCTTC.